This TCR beta chain was sequenced for a study of OX40 agonist ivuxolimab in advanced cancers. Notes on the study in general: What antigens the expanded peripheral T cells recognized was never established. Relative to CD4+, CD8+ T cells held more expanded clones on average. Partly responding patients at 0.1-3.0 mg/kg showed some of the smallest clonal expansion.

Generated by immunoSEQ multiplex PCR, the TCRdb table keeps only in-frame clones and is missing some. The sample has 85,000 to 100,000 clones, approximately 87% seen once. The investigators sampled blood at baseline, at cycle 4 day 1, and at cycle 7 day 1. Between the trimmed V and J ends, which lost 4 bases and 7 bases, there was a span of 11 bases. The germline gives CDR1 SGHTA, CDR2 FQGNSA. The CDR3 extends over 13 amino acids. Turning to this clone: Its cognate antigen is unknown.

This clonotype was obtained from an adult with an advanced solid tumor such as melanoma, head and neck, liver or kidney cancer. The chain uses TRBV7-2 and TRBJ2-1; D call uncertain. Material: CD4+ or CD8+ T cells sorted from blood, obtained in a trial of the OX40 agonist ivuxolimab. The CDR3 sequence: CASSSRVLNEQFF. As DNA, the CDR3 is TGTGCCAGCAGCTCCCGGGTTCTAAATGAGCAGTTCTTC.